The present T cell receptor (beta chain) was sequenced within a study of shared clonotypes between healthy human individuals. TCRdb's copy holds only in-frame clones and misses some; the assay was immunoSEQ multiplex PCR. The sample holds approximately 620,000 clones, 97% seen once. V was clipped by 4 bases and J by 6 bases, with 22 bases between them. Per the germline V gene, CDR1 is SGHTA and CDR2 is FQGNSA. The CDR3 extends over 16 amino acids. Study observations and caveats: Compared with memory subsets, naive subsets generally had larger estimated richness. Shared across a few donors were around 5% of the naive CD4 clonotypes. Lower generation probabilities were found for non-shared clonotypes than for those shared by all four donors.

On this clone itself: Its antigen is unknown.

Sequencing was carried out using naive CD4+ T cells sorted from blood. Subset here: CD45RA+ positively selected. The chain couples TRBV7-2 to TRBJ2-7, with unresolved D. The receptor was isolated from a woman under 40 in good health. The CDR3 DNA follows: TGTGCCAGCAGCTGGCAAGACCCGCACGCTTTTTTCGAGCAGTACTTC. Protein product: CASSWQDPHAFFEQYF.